These 18 T cell receptor beta chains were sequenced from one sample in a study of CD8 T cells in Susac syndrome. Random-hexamer reverse transcription was applied to roughly 0.5 to 1 ug RNA. One entry per CDR3 protein, called by TCRdb with MiXCR from the immunoSEQ multiplex PCR reads. The sample shows a few hundred thousand distinct CDR3 sequences, more than 80% of them seen only once. The sample comprised CD8+ T cells from PBMCs. Receptors were obtained from a human donor with multiple sclerosis.

The chain recombines TRBV27 with TRBJ1-2, with 10 bases fitting TRBD1. The length of the CDR3 is 16 residues. V was clipped by 5 bases and J by 5 bases; unmatched bases: 11. Germline lookup yields CDR1 MNHEY and CDR2 SMNVEV (reference sequence). Written as DNA, the CDR3 is TGTGCCAGCAGTACTACGGGACAGGGGCCGGGGTATGGCTACACCTTC. Residues: CASSTTGQGPGYGYTF.

The chain is built from TRBV12-3 or TRBV12-4 and TRBJ1-5; D may be TRBD1 (5 bases). The CDR3 totals 15 residues. V was clipped by 4 bases and J by 0 bases, with 10 bases between them. The CDR3 region has the DNA TGTGCCAGCAGTTCTCTACAGGATAGCAATCAGCCCCAGCATTTT. The encoded protein is CASSSLQDSNQPQHF.

The chain uses TRBV6-6 and TRBJ1-1, with D maybe TRBD1 (5 bases). The CDR3 is made up of 14 amino acids. Germline V gene lookup returns CDR1 MNHNY and CDR2 SVGAGI (reference sequence). With 8 bases removed from V and 4 bases from J, the gap between germline ends came to 17 bases. The CDR3 loop is CASPPGPSGTEAFF. CDR3 DNA sequence: TGTGCCAGCCCCCCGGGACCCTCGGGCACTGAAGCTTTCTTT.

This rearrangement joins TRBV19 to TRBJ1-2; a weak D match, TRBD1 (5 bases). The germline gives CDR1 LNHDA, CDR2 SQIVND (reference sequence). The ends were cut back, 7 bases at V and 8 bases at J, with 8 bases in the middle. The CDR3 has 10 amino acids. DNA of the CDR3: TGTGCCAGTAAAGGGGCCGGCTACACCTTC. It specifies CASKGAGYTF.

This chain connects TRBV20-1 to TRBJ1-1; D is possibly TRBD1 (6 bases). V lost 5 bases, J lost 5 bases, and 9 bases lay in between. CDR3 length: 11 amino acids. Germline CDR1 DFQATT, CDR2 SNEGSKA (reference sequence). CDR3 sequence (DNA): TGCAGTGCTCAACAGGGAACTGAAGCTTTCTTT. Protein product: CSAQQGTEAFF.

CDR3: CAWSGGTANTEAFF. CDR3 nucleotide sequence: TGTGCCTGGAGTGGGGGGACAGCGAACACTGAAGCTTTCTTT. This rearrangement joins TRBV30 to TRBJ1-1, with TRBD1 matching over 7 bases. The CDR3 is made up of 14 amino acids. CDR1 is GTSNPN and CDR2 is SVGIG in the germline V gene (reference sequence). The junction had 3 bases not matched to a gene; V was cut back by 1 base and J by 1 base.

This chain connects TRBV11-3 to TRBJ2-1; D not certain. The germline CDR1 and CDR2 sequences are SGHNT and YENEEA. The CDR3 length is 15 residues. Trimming shortened V by 0 bases and J by 7 bases, and 13 bases separated the two germline ends. The DNA of the CDR3 is TGTGCCAGCAGCTTAGATGCTAGGAATTGGAATGAGCAGTTCTTC. It codes for CASSLDARNWNEQFF.

The table lists this clonotype with a count of one. The rearrangement links TRBV6-5 to TRBJ2-3, with TRBD2 matching over 10 bases. CDR3 length equals 18 residues. From germline, CDR1 is MNHEY and CDR2 SVGAGI. Trimming at V came to 1 base and at J to 0 bases, leaving 7 bases not matched to a gene. CDR3 amino acids: CASSYYPLAGASTDTQYF. In DNA, the CDR3 is TGTGCCAGCAGTTACTATCCTCTAGCGGGGGCCAGCACAGATACGCAGTATTTT.

V gene TRBV12-3 or TRBV12-4 combines with J gene TRBJ1-1, with D perhaps TRBD1 (5 bases). Trimming took 1 base from V and 9 from J, leaving 9 bases between them. The CDR3 loop spans 12 amino acids. The CDR3 is CASSLEPGQAFF. CDR3 nucleotide sequence: TGTGCCAGCAGTTTAGAGCCGGGGCAAGCTTTCTTT.

The J gene is TRBJ2-1, the V gene TRBV4-1, with unresolved D. CDR3 size: 15 residues. Germline V CDR1 and CDR2: MGHRA, YSYEKL. The V end was cut by 4 bases, the J end by 4 bases, with 14 bases between. The CDR3 spells CASSPSRTSYNEQFF. For the CDR3, the DNA is TGCGCCAGCAGCCCGTCGAGAACTTCTTACAATGAGCAGTTCTTC.

V gene TRBV4-1 combines with J gene TRBJ1-1, with D tentatively TRBD1 (5 bases). The CDR3 loop spans 14 amino acids. V lost 0 bases to trimming and J lost 5 bases, with 10 bases between them. CDR1 and CDR2 (germline): MGHRA, YSYEKL. CDR3 bases: TGCGCCAGCAGCCAAGATCCAGGGTGGACTGAAGCTTTCTTT. It codes for CASSQDPGWTEAFF.

This clonotype was seen just once. One end of the junction varies from germline; a read error may be responsible. The V call is TRBV30, the J call TRBJ2-1, with 8 bases that match TRBD2. Germline V gene sequence: CDR1 GTSNPN, CDR2 SVGIG (reference sequence). This CDR3 has 16 residues. CDR3 amino acids: CAWCVRGREGRGEQFF. The CDR3 nucleotides read TGTGCCTGGTGTGTACGGGGACGGGAGGGCCGGGGTGAGCAGTTCTTC.

The rearrangement uses TRBV21-1 and TRBJ2-5. TRBV21-1 is a documented pseudogene. CDR3 length equals 14 residues. CDR3 sequence (DNA): TGTGCCAACCCAATGGTGGGCAACCAAGAGACCCAGTACTTC. This gives the protein CANPMVGNQETQYF.

The chain carries TRBV6-5 and TRBJ2-7, with TRBD2 matching over 7 bases. CDR1 is MNHEY and CDR2 is SVGAGI in the germline V gene. V shed 5 bases, J shed 1 base, and the junction held 8 bases outside the gene matches. This CDR3 is built from 15 residues. The CDR3 coding sequence is TGTGCCAGCAGTCCGGACGGGGGGATATCCTACGAGCAGTACTTC. Its translation is CASSPDGGISYEQYF.

The V and J genes are TRBV7-9 and TRBJ2-7; TRBD1 agrees at 7 bases. Looked up from germline, CDR1 is SEHNR and CDR2 is FQNEAQ (reference sequence). CDR3 size: 15 residues. V lost 5 bases to trimming and J lost 0 bases; unmatched junction nucleotides: 7. The CDR3 region has the DNA TGTGCCAGCAGCCCCCGGGACAGTAGCTCCTACGAGCAGTACTTC. Amino acids: CASSPRDSSSYEQYF.

The rearrangement joins TRBV27 to TRBJ2-5, with D perhaps given as TRBD1 or TRBD2 (5 bases each). The germline V gene encodes CDR1 MNHEY and CDR2 SMNVEV (reference sequence). V was trimmed by 4 bases and J by 3 bases, leaving 12 bases between them. This CDR3 is built from 14 residues. The CDR3 sequence is CASSSPGTEETQYF. In nucleotides, the CDR3 is TGTGCCAGCAGTTCCCCCGGGACGGAAGAGACCCAGTACTTC.

The gene calls are TRBV18 and TRBJ2-7; D perhaps matches TRBD2 (6 bases). The CDR3 is made up of 20 amino acids. Trimming stripped 4 bases from V and 4 bases from J, with 32 bases between. Germline V gene sequence: CDR1 KGHSH, CDR2 LQKENI. The CDR3 sequence: CASSRMGSSGPEAPLYEQYF. The CDR3, as DNA: TGTGCCAGCTCACGAATGGGGAGCAGCGGGCCCGAAGCACCACTTTACGAGCAGTACTTC.

The count of this clonotype is one. The rearrangement joins TRBV6-1 to TRBJ2-7; D is ambiguous. This CDR3 spans 14 amino acids. Per the germline V gene, CDR1 is MNHNS and CDR2 is SASEGT. Trimming removed 1 base from V and 0 bases from J, with 7 bases in between. The CDR3 loop is CASSEGWSSYEQYF. The CDR3 DNA reads as TGTGCCAGCAGTGAAGGTTGGTCCTCCTACGAGCAGTACTTC.